This T cell receptor beta chain comes out of a study of shared T cell receptors in the human thymus. Assay used: immunoSEQ multiplex PCR; TCRdb lists only in-frame clones, some missing. The sample carries 500,000 to 850,000 clones, 70% to 90% recorded once. Unmatched junction bases numbered 4, after V lost 2 bases and J lost 4 bases. Germline-derived CDR1 and CDR2 are MNHEY and SVGAGI. This CDR3 contains 14 residues. The same data also contributed to another study, on human thymus T cells.

This TCR was recovered from a boy less than two years old with a congenital heart defect. Sequences were obtained from thymocytes. The chain employs TRBV6-5 and TRBJ2-7; 8 positions match TRBD1. CDR3 in amino acids: CASSYADRGYEQYF. CDR3 DNA sequence: TGTGCCAGCAGTTACGCAGACAGGGGATACGAGCAGTACTTC.